The 29 T cell receptor beta chains reported below all come from one sample, sequenced in a study of T cell responses to AZD1222 COVID-19 vaccine. Assay: immunoSEQ multiplex PCR; the TCRdb copy retains only in-frame clones and omits some. The sample holds fewer than 75,000 clones, around 90% seen once. Specimen: peripheral blood, collected 28 days after the second dose of the MenACWY control vaccine. These receptors all come from an adult who received the MenACWY meningococcal vaccine as a control.

This clone was recorded once. This chain connects TRBV28 to TRBJ1-6; 7 bases agree with TRBD1. V lost 5 bases, J lost 5 bases, and 9 bases stayed unmatched. The CDR3 is made up of 16 amino acids. Per germline, CDR1 MDHEN and CDR2 SYDVKM. In nucleotides, the CDR3 is TGTGCCAGCAGTCCGCGGACAGGCGGTAATAATTCACCCCTCCACTTT. Residues: CASSPRTGGNNSPLHF.

The chain joins TRBV6-5 to TRBJ1-6, with a possible D match to TRBD1 (5 bases). The CDR3 consists of 15 residues. Trimming took 2 bases from V and 8 from J, leaving 13 bases between them. Germline V lookup: CDR1 MNHEY, CDR2 SVGAGI. The CDR3 sequence is CASSYGGFIDSPLHF. The CDR3 nucleotides read TGTGCCAGCAGTTACGGGGGGTTTATCGATTCACCCCTCCACTTT.

V is TRBV28 and J is TRBJ2-5, with 9 bases fitting TRBD1. Looked up from germline, CDR1 is MDHEN and CDR2 is SYDVKM. V gave up 7 bases and J gave up 4 bases; unmatched junction bases: 4. The CDR3 extends over 13 amino acids. CDR3 bases: TGTGCCAGCACCCCGGGACAGGGAGAGACCCAGTACTTC. Its protein product is CASTPGQGETQYF.

A few counts support this clone. The chain employs TRBV7-2 and TRBJ1-1; possible D gene TRBD1, 6 bases. CDR1 is SGHTA, CDR2 FQGNSA, per germline. This CDR3 is built from 14 residues. V lost 4 bases and J lost 1, with 10 bases in between. DNA of the CDR3: TGTGCCAGCAGCTCGCAGGGGTCGAACACTGAAGCTTTCTTT. Translation: CASSSQGSNTEAFF.

V is TRBV5-5 and J is TRBJ2-1, with D maybe TRBD2 (6 bases). The CDR3 is 12 residues long. With 6 bases removed from V and 6 bases from J, the gap between germline ends came to 10 bases. Germline V lookup: CDR1 SGHKS, CDR2 YYEKEE (reference sequence). CDR3 residues: CASTLGGNEQFF. CDR3 DNA sequence: TGTGCCAGCACCCTGGGGGGCAATGAGCAGTTCTTC.

This chain connects TRBV29-1 to TRBJ2-1; D is unclear. Germline CDR1 and CDR2: SQVTM and ANQGSEA. This CDR3 contains 16 residues. Trimming removed 4 bases from V and 0 bases from J, with 16 bases in between. CDR3 residues: CSVVPEWQLSYNEQFF. The DNA of the CDR3 is TGCAGCGTTGTCCCCGAGTGGCAGCTCTCCTACAATGAGCAGTTCTTC.

The chain combines TRBV27 with TRBJ1-2; possible D gene TRBD1, 5 bases. V was shortened by 6 bases and J by 0 bases, with 20 bases between the two germline ends. The length of the CDR3 is 17 residues. In germline, CDR1 is MNHEY, CDR2 SMNVEV (reference sequence). CDR3 residues: CASRGLDTSRANYGYTF. Written as DNA, the CDR3 is TGTGCCAGCAGGGGCCTGGACACCTCACGAGCTAACTATGGCTACACCTTC.

This clone was detected a few times. J is TRBJ1-2 and V is TRBV4-3, with 7 bases identical to TRBD1. The germline CDR1 and CDR2 sequences are LGHNA and YSLEER. The junction had 6 bases not matched to a gene; V was cut back by 0 bases and J by 5 bases. The CDR3 contains 15 residues. CDR3 amino acids: CASSQDKGQLYGYTF. In DNA, the CDR3 is TGCGCCAGCAGCCAAGATAAGGGACAGTTATATGGCTACACCTTC.

V is TRBV5-1 and J is TRBJ1-6; D call uncertain. The CDR3 runs 15 residues. Trimming removed 0 bases at V and 9 bases at J, with 13 bases between. Germline-derived CDR1 and CDR2 are SGHRS and YFSETQ. CDR3 sequence (DNA): TGCGCCAGCAGCTTGGAGTTGGGCGCGGGTTCACCCCTCCACTTT. Protein product: CASSLELGAGSPLHF.

The chain employs TRBV3-1 (or the pseudogene TRBV3-2) and TRBJ1-1, with D possibly being TRBD1 (5 bases). Trimming cost V 5 bases and J 4 bases, with 14 bases left between them. CDR3 length equals 14 residues. CDR1 and CDR2 from the germline V gene are LGHDT and YNNKEL (reference sequence). CDR3 residues: CASSLGGIGTEAFF. The CDR3 DNA is TGTGCCAGCAGCTTGGGGGGGATCGGCACTGAAGCTTTCTTT.

V gene TRBV5-1 combines with J gene TRBJ2-3, with 7 bases that match TRBD1. The CDR3 has 17 residues. The junction had 12 bases not matched to a gene; V was cut back by 4 bases and J by 1 base. CDR1 and CDR2 (germline): SGHRS, YFSETQ. The CDR3 bases are TGCGCCAGCAGCCTGACAGGGCTCGGCGGTCGCACAGATACGCAGTATTTT. Translated: CASSLTGLGGRTDTQYF.

This clone is a singleton in its sample. J is TRBJ2-5 and V is TRBV5-4; 7 nucleotides line up with TRBD2. V was pared by 5 bases and J by 6 bases, with 10 bases of the junction left unmatched. Germline V gene sequence: CDR1 SGHNT, CDR2 YYREEE (reference sequence). This CDR3 has 14 amino acids. The CDR3, as DNA: TGTGCCAGCAGACCGGGACTACCTAGAAAGACCCAGTACTTC. Translated, it gives CASRPGLPRKTQYF.

This CDR3 reads CATSRDRGSYQPQHF. The CDR3 DNA reads TGTGCCACCAGCAGAGATCGGGGCAGTTATCAGCCCCAGCATTTT. The V gene is TRBV15, the J gene TRBJ1-5; D perhaps matches TRBD1 (5 bases). The germline CDR1 and CDR2 sequences are LNHNV and YYDKDF (reference sequence). The V end lost 0 bases, the J end lost 5 bases, and 11 bases lay between the germline ends. The CDR3 has 15 amino acids.

The CDR3: CASSGGDNSAEQYF. The CDR3 coding sequence is TGCGCCAGCAGCGGGGGGGACAATTCAGCCGAGCAGTACTTC. The J gene is TRBJ2-7, the V gene TRBV5-1, with D perhaps TRBD2 (7 bases). CDR1 and CDR2 (germline): SGHRS, YFSETQ. The CDR3 is 14 amino acids. Between the trimmed V and J ends, which lost 4 bases and 6 bases, there was a span of 17 bases.

V usage is TRBV27 and J usage is TRBJ1-1; TRBD1 is a possible D gene (6 bases). Germline CDR1 MNHEY, CDR2 SMNVEV (reference sequence). V lost 5 bases and J lost 4, with 8 bases in between. This CDR3 has 12 residues. In nucleotides, the CDR3 is TGTGCCAGCAGTGGACAGTCCACTGAAGCTTTCTTT. Translation gives CASSGQSTEAFF.

This sequence joins TRBV6-6 and TRBJ1-4; D is unresolved. The V gene lost 6 bases and the J gene lost 5 bases, with 4 bases spanning the gap. The CDR3 length is 11 residues. Germline CDR1 reads MNHNY; CDR2 reads SVGAGI (reference sequence). The CDR3 nucleotides are TGTGCCAGCAGCCTGAATGAAAAACTGTTTTTT. Translating gives CASSLNEKLFF.

The gene calls are TRBV7-2 and TRBJ1-2, with D perhaps TRBD1 (6 bases). Germline V gene sequence: CDR1 SGHTA, CDR2 FQGNSA. This CDR3 is built from 16 residues. V shed 0 bases and J shed 0 bases, with 11 bases lying between them. The CDR3 sequence: CASSLARTAPNYGYTF. The CDR3 nucleotides read TGTGCCAGCAGCTTAGCCCGGACAGCTCCTAACTATGGCTACACCTTC.

This chain joins TRBV28 and TRBJ1-3, with a tentative D call TRBD1 (6 bases). V was shortened by 5 bases and J by 2 bases, with 25 bases between the two germline ends. The CDR3 is made up of 19 amino acids. Germline assignment: CDR1 MDHEN and CDR2 SYDVKM. Here the CDR3 reads CASSPSFLQGSFTGNTIYF. The DNA of the CDR3 is TGTGCCAGCAGTCCCTCCTTCCTGCAGGGGAGTTTTACTGGAAACACCATATATTTT.

J is TRBJ2-1 and V is TRBV7-3, with 10 bases aligning to TRBD2. Trimming removed 5 bases from V and 4 bases from J; junction bases left unmatched: 11. The CDR3 is 17 residues long. Germline values: CDR1 SGHTA, CDR2 FQGTGA. The CDR3 bases are TGTGCCAGCAGCCCAGGACATACTAGCGGGACGTACAATGAGCAGTTCTTC. Its translation is CASSPGHTSGTYNEQFF. The full variable domain, completed using reference TRBV7-3 and TRBJ2-1, is GAGVSQTPSNKVTEKGKYVELRCDPISGHTALYWYRQSLGQGPEFLIYFQGTGAADDSGLPNDRFFAVRPEGSVSTLKIQRTERGDSAVYLCASSPGHTSGTYNEQFFGPGTRLTVL.

CDR3 coding DNA: TGTGCCAGCTCACCACCGAGCGGGACCTACGAGCAGTACTTC. As protein: CASSPPSGTYEQYF. V gene TRBV18 combines with J gene TRBJ2-7, with 7 bases lining up with TRBD2. The CDR3 length is 14 residues. V lost 0 bases to trimming and J lost 2 bases; unmatched junction nucleotides: 1. CDR1 is KGHSH, CDR2 LQKENI, per germline.

The chain recombines TRBV6-2 or TRBV6-3 with TRBJ2-2; either TRBD1 or TRBD2 may supply D (5 bases each). The CDR3 runs 16 residues. Trimming removed 3 bases at V and 1 base at J, with 12 bases between. Germline loops: CDR1 MNHEY, CDR2 SVGEGT. CDR3 DNA: TGTGCCAGCAGTTATCCGGGGCCTATGAACACCGGGGAGCTGTTTTTT. Translation gives CASSYPGPMNTGELFF.

This rearrangement joins TRBV10-2 to TRBJ1-5, with D perhaps TRBD1 (5 bases). The CDR3 has 15 amino acids. Trimming took off 10 bases at V and 3 bases at J, with 19 bases between the two ends. Per germline, CDR1 WSHSY and CDR2 SAAADI. The CDR3 protein is CATSRDGGTNQPQHF. The CDR3 DNA follows: TGCGCCACAAGCCGGGATGGCGGGACCAATCAGCCCCAGCATTTT.

This clone was observed many times. The genes are TRBV19 and TRBJ1-5; D is perhaps TRBD1 (6 bases). The CDR3 spans 14 residues. In germline, CDR1 is LNHDA, CDR2 SQIVND (reference sequence). Trimming cost V 3 bases and J 3 bases, with 9 bases left between them. CDR3 sequence reads: CASSMWGPNQPQHF. In DNA, the CDR3 is TGTGCCAGTAGTATGTGGGGGCCCAATCAGCCCCAGCATTTT.

In this sample, this clone turned up a few times. V gene TRBV6-2 or TRBV6-3 combines with J gene TRBJ2-2, with D maybe TRBD2 (5 bases). V shed 0 bases and J shed 1 base, with 9 bases lying between them. The CDR3 covers 16 residues. CDR1 MNHEY and CDR2 SVGEGT come from the germline V gene. The CDR3 region is CASSYSRGGNTGELFF. CDR3 nucleotides: TGTGCCAGCAGTTACTCAAGAGGAGGGAACACCGGGGAGCTGTTTTTT.

J is TRBJ2-1 and V is TRBV5-1; the D gene could be TRBD1 or TRBD2 (5 bases each). Germline V gives CDR1 SGHRS, CDR2 YFSETQ. Trimming removed 4 bases from V and 7 bases from J, with 15 bases in between. The CDR3 spans 14 residues. CDR3 residues: CASSRETWGNEQFF. Here the CDR3 DNA reads TGCGCCAGCAGCCGTGAGACTTGGGGGAATGAGCAGTTCTTC.

The chain recombines TRBV2 with TRBJ1-2; no definite D call. Germline lookup yields CDR1 SNHLY and CDR2 FYNNEI. With 3 bases removed from V and 4 bases from J, the gap between germline ends came to 9 bases. CDR3 length: 13 residues. The CDR3 region is CASSEGRSYGYTF. For the CDR3, the DNA is TGTGCCAGCAGTGAGGGGAGGTCCTATGGCTACACCTTC.

This chain connects TRBV15 to TRBJ1-5, with 9 bases identical to TRBD1. CDR1 and CDR2 from the germline V gene are LNHNV and YYDKDF (reference sequence). The CDR3 has 18 residues. Trimming at V came to 1 base and at J to 7 bases, leaving 14 bases not matched to a gene. The CDR3 spells CATSRGRTGDYLKQPQHF. The CDR3 nucleotides are TGTGCCACCAGCAGAGGAAGGACAGGGGACTATCTAAAACAGCCCCAGCATTTT.

This chain uses TRBV7-8 with TRBJ2-3, with 9 nucleotides matching TRBD2. CDR3 length: 16 amino acids. Germline V gene sequence: CDR1 SGHVS, CDR2 FQNEAQ. V was pared by 1 base and J by 5 bases, with 7 bases of the junction left unmatched. DNA of the CDR3: TGTGCCAGCAGCTTAGTGGTTAGCGGGAGTGTAGATACGCAGTATTTT. As protein: CASSLVVSGSVDTQYF.

The table lists this clone with a count of one. The chain recombines TRBV6-5 with TRBJ2-7; D remains unclear. V lost 2 bases to trimming and J lost 2 bases, with 16 bases between them. This CDR3 region has 16 residues. Germline CDR1 MNHEY, CDR2 SVGAGI. Written as DNA, the CDR3 is TGTGCCAGCAGTTACGTACTATATGGGATACCCTACGAGCAGTACTTC. Its protein is CASSYVLYGIPYEQYF.